This T cell receptor (beta chain) was captured by sequencing in a study of blood T cell repertoires in COVID-19 (dated by TCRdb to about 2020). Looking at the study overall: Samples from collaborators originated in the United States, Italy and Spain and spanned both the acute and convalescent phases of COVID-19. The material from the prospective study consisted of cDNA or gDNA derived from T cells, B-cell-depleted T cells, or PBMCs. The repertoires were made available in a free public database intended to serve as a resource for research on the immune response to SARS-CoV-2. The sample metadata nearly always contained a de-identified subject ID, COVID-19 status, age in years and sex. Subjects who had been exposed to COVID-19, were actively infected with it, or had recovered from it provided the deeply sampled blood TCRbeta repertoires that made up the dataset. Where HLA class I and class II types were available, the types were taken from metadata supplied by the sample provider, not from assay-based typing. Samples came from the ongoing ImmuneRACE study (first 160 participants) plus 1,254 subjects from 6 global collaborators.

A second Seattle source provided samples from volunteer blood donors who had recovered from COVID-19. Whole blood was collected in K2EDTA tubes by collaborating institutions according to the institutions' own protocols. For TCRbeta analysis, collaborators shipped samples as frozen whole blood, isolated PBMCs, or DNA extracted from either of those sample types. Study-wide conclusions, independent of this receptor: The amount of clinical and demographic metadata varied by source and participant and was provided uncurated.

TCRbeta CDR3 regions were amplified from genomic DNA using the immunoSEQ Assay, a bias-controlled multiplex PCR. Per the original workflow: The number of nucleated cells in each sample was estimated from the amplification of reference gene primers within the assay. To quantify the absolute abundance of each unique TCRbeta CDR3 rearrangement, sequence reads were collapsed and filtered. For each sample, productive Simpson clonality was calculated as the square root of Simpson's diversity index over productive rearrangements. Drawn from immuneACCESS, this table holds only the in-frame rearrangements with V and J called that TCRdb kept. Clones are partly lost; checked studies trace under half to an unresolved V gene and leave the rest unexplained. V and J calls plus clone size are reproduced from that table; the DNA served to infer D and trimming. The sample table records roughly 250,000 clones; around nine tenths of these occur just once. The ten largest clones capture 2% to 2.5% of the sample.

The CDR3, cysteine through phenylalanine, is 18 amino acids long. CDR3 DNA is the only sequence kept; it has 54 bases, read in frame from the first base. V ends up 5 bases short and J 1 base short, with an unmatched junction base count of 8. CDR1 is given as SGHVS and CDR2 as FNYEAQ, both from the germline V gene. Note on this clone: What this receptor recognizes is not known. No quality values exist for individual bases; no much larger clone is one base distant.

The chain uses TRBV7-6 and TRBJ2-6; TRBD2 lines up with 10 middle nucleotides. This TCR came from a woman in her thirties or forties who had recovered from COVID-19. Sequenced input: peripheral blood. The DNA reads as follows: TGTGCCAGCAGCCCCGCCGGGACTAGCGCTTCTGGGGCCAACGTCCTGACTTTC. Translation gives CASSPAGTSASGANVLTF.